A selection of T cell receptor beta chains follows, all from one sample in a study of response to subunit inactivated influenza vaccine. One entry per CDR3 protein, called by TCRdb with MiXCR from the RT-PCR reads. The data show around 300,000 distinct CDR3 sequences, about 20% seen once. The sequenced sample was PBMCs from blood, obtained 21 months after vaccination. These receptors were collected from a man aged 50 to 69 who received an inactivated influenza vaccine. The CDR3 runs from the conserved cysteine through the conserved F or W. D genes are given only for firm matches. The size field is filled for only some rows; it gives once, few, many or a size class.

j_call | d_call | clone_size | v_call | cdr3_nt | cdr3_aa
TRBJ2-5 | TRBD2 | - | TRBV20-1 | TGCAGTGCTTACCCGACTAGCGGGGACCAAGAGACCCAGTACTTC | CSAYPTSGDQETQYF
TRBJ2-1 | TRBD2 | many | TRBV24-1 | TGTGCCACCAGTGATAACTCCCCGGGACTAGCGGGCAATGAGCAGTTCTTC | CATSDNSPGLAGNEQFF
TRBJ2-2 | - | few | TRBV30 | TGTGCCTGGAGTCGGCGGGACAGCGACACCGGGGAGCTGTTTTTT | CAWSRRDSDTGELFF
TRBJ1-5 | TRBD1 | few | TRBV5-5 | TGTGCCAGCAGCCCCCGACGGGTCGGGACAGCTTTTAATCAGCCCCAGCATTTT | CASSPRRVGTAFNQPQHF
TRBJ2-7 | TRBD1 | - | TRBV11-2 | TGTGCCAGCAGCTTAACGACAGGGGGCTACGAGCAGTACTTC | CASSLTTGGYEQYF
TRBJ1-1 | - | - | TRBV24-1 | TGTGCCACCAGTGATCCTACTCCCGGGGCCATGAACACTGAAGCTTTCTTT | CATSDPTPGAMNTEAFF
TRBJ2-2 | - | - | TRBV20-1 | TGCAGTGCTAGAAGTCTAGCGAAGCGGGAGCTGTTTTTT | CSARSLAKRELFF
TRBJ2-5 | TRBD2 | few | TRBV2 | TGTGCCAGCATCAGAAAGGATCAACCGGGACTAGCGGCTGAGACCCAGTACTTC | CASIRKDQPGLAAETQYF
TRBJ2-7 | - | many | TRBV27 | TGTGCCAGCAGTGCGACAGTATACTCCTACGAGCAGTACTTC | CASSATVYSYEQYF
TRBJ2-1 | - | - | TRBV5-1 | TGCGCCAGCAGCTTGGGCCAGCGGAAAGACAATGAGCAGTTCTTC | CASSLGQRKDNEQFF
TRBJ1-1 | - | few | TRBV20-1 | TGCAGTGCTAGAGATCACGGAACACGGACTGAAGCTTTCTTT | CSARDHGTRTEAFF
TRBJ2-5 | TRBD1 | few | TRBV5-8 | TGTGCCAGCAGCACTTTAGGGACAGGGAAGGGGACCCAGTACTTC | CASSTLGTGKGTQYF
TRBJ2-2 | TRBD2 | few | TRBV27 | TGTGCCAGCAAGCGCGGGAGGGTCACCGGGGAGCTGTTTTTT | CASKRGRVTGELFF
TRBJ1-6 | - | - | TRBV6-5 | TGTGCCAGCAGTTACGACAGAAGCCGAGAGAGCTCCTATAATTCACCCCTCCACTTT | CASSYDRSRESSYNSPLHF
TRBJ1-2 | TRBD1 | few | TRBV12-3/TRBV12-4 | TGTGCCAGCACCCAGGGGGGTCTGGATGGCTACACCTTC | CASTQGGLDGYTF
TRBJ1-5 | - | few | TRBV28 | TGTGCCAGCAACTACCTCACGGGAAGCAATCAGCCCCAGCATTTT | CASNYLTGSNQPQHF
TRBJ2-1 | TRBD1 | - | TRBV10-3 | TGTGCCATCAGTTGGACAGGGAACTCCTACAATGAGCAGTTCTTC | CAISWTGNSYNEQFF
TRBJ1-6 | - | many | TRBV12-3/TRBV12-4 | TGTGCCAGCAGTTTGGGTCGGGATTCACCCCTCCACTTT | CASSLGRDSPLHF
TRBJ1-3 | - | few | TRBV7-9 | TGTGCCAGCACGAAGGGCCCTGGAAACACCATATATTTT | CASTKGPGNTIYF
TRBJ2-7 | - | - | TRBV6-5 | TGTGCCAGCAGTTACGGCGGGGACTCCTACGAGCAGTACTTC | CASSYGGDSYEQYF
TRBJ1-4 | - | - | TRBV6-5 | TGTGCCAGCATGGGGGGGCCAGGGGTGATGTTTTTT | CASMGGPGVMFF
TRBJ2-5 | TRBD2 | - | TRBV10-3 | TGTGCCATCAGTGATCTAGCGGGGGAAGAGACCCAGTACTTC | CAISDLAGEETQYF
TRBJ2-7 | - | - | TRBV21-1 | TGTGCCAGCAGCAAAGGACTAGCGGGAGTTCACGAGCAGTACTTC | CASSKGLAGVHEQYF
TRBJ2-5 | - | - | TRBV11-2 | TGTGCCAGCAGCTCGGGCAGGGAGACCCAGTACTTC | CASSSGRETQYF
TRBJ1-5 | - | - | TRBV6-1 | TGTGCCAGCAGCCCATTAGGGACGACCAGCAATCAGCCCCAGCATTTT | CASSPLGTTSNQPQHF
TRBJ1-1 | - | few | TRBV5-4 | TGTGCCAGCAGCCCGCGGGTGTTACAGGGGAACACTGAAGCTTTCTTT | CASSPRVLQGNTEAFF
TRBJ1-5 | - | few | TRBV12-3/TRBV12-4 | TGTGCCAGCAGTTTTCTAGGGGTTAGCAATCAGCCCCAGCATTTT | CASSFLGVSNQPQHF
TRBJ2-1 | - | few | TRBV7-8 | TGTGCCAGCAGCTTAGTCCAGGGGCATTTCGGTGAGCAGTTCTTC | CASSLVQGHFGEQFF
TRBJ1-6 | TRBD1 | few | TRBV6-1 | TGTGCCAGTGGATGGACAGGGGGCAGAAATTCACCCCTCCACTTT | CASGWTGGRNSPLHF
TRBJ2-7 | - | - | TRBV7-2 | TGTGCCAGCAGCTTCGGCGGGACGGCCTACGAGCAGTACTTC | CASSFGGTAYEQYF
TRBJ1-2 | - | few | TRBV3-1 | TGTGCCAGCAGCCAAGCTTCTAGGGGAAATGGCTACACCTTC | CASSQASRGNGYTF
TRBJ1-4 | - | - | TRBV10-2 | TGCGCCACGGCTGGCGGGGATGAAAAACTGTTTTTT | CATAGGDEKLFF
TRBJ2-2 | - | - | TRBV6-2/TRBV6-3 | TGTGCCAGCAGTTACTCGGAACAATTGGGCCGGGAGCTGTTTTTT | CASSYSEQLGRELFF
TRBJ2-7 | TRBD1 | - | TRBV20-1 | TGCAGTGCTAGGGACAGGGCCACACGCGGGTCCTACGAGCAGTACTTC | CSARDRATRGSYEQYF
TRBJ2-2 | TRBD1 | - | TRBV5-1 | TGCGCCAGTAAGGGACAGTCCTCTTGGACCGGGGAGCTGTTTTTT | CASKGQSSWTGELFF
TRBJ1-5 | - | few | TRBV2 | TGTGCCAGCAGTGAAAGGCCCAATCAGCCCCAGCATTTT | CASSERPNQPQHF
TRBJ2-1 | - | - | TRBV5-4 | TGTGCCAGCAGCTTGGGAGCAACAACTAAGAATGAGCAGTTCTTC | CASSLGATTKNEQFF
TRBJ2-7 | - | - | TRBV27 | TGTGCCAGCAAGACAGGTGGCGGCGAGCAGTACTTC | CASKTGGGEQYF
TRBJ2-6 | - | few | TRBV28 | TGTGCCAGCCGAATCGCAGGGGCTGGGGCCAACGTCCTGACTTTC | CASRIAGAGANVLTF